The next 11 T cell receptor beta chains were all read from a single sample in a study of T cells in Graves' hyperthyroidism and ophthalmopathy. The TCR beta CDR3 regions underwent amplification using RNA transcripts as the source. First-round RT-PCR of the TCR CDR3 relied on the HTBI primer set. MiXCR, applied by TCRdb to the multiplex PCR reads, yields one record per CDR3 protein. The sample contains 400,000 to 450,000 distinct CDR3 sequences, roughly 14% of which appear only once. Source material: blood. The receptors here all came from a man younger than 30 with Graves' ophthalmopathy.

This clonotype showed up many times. CDR3 protein: CSASPGQGPPWYGYTF. CDR3 coding DNA: TGCAGTGCTAGTCCCGGACAGGGGCCCCCATGGTATGGCTACACCTTC. The chain employs TRBV20-1 and TRBJ1-2; 9 bases line up with TRBD1. The CDR3 sequence is 16 residues long. V was pared by 3 bases and J by 5 bases, with 13 bases of the junction left unmatched. The germline V gene has CDR1 DFQATT and CDR2 SNEGSKA (reference sequence).

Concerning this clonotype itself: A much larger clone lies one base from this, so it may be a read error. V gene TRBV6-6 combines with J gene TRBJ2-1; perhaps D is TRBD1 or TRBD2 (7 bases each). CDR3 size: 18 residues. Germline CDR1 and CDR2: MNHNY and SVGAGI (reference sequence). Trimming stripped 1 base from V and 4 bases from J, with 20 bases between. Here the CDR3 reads CASSYWGRGVGGYNEQFF. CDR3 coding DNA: TGTGCCAGCAGTTACTGGGGCAGGGGGGTGGGAGGGTACAATGAGCAGTTCTTC.

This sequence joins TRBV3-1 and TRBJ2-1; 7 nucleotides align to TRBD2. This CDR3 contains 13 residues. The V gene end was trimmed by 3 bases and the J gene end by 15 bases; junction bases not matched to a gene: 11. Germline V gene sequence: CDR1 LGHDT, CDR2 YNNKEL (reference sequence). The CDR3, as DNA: TGTGCCAGCAGCCATAGTGCTCGGGGGGATTGGTTCTTC. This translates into CASSHSARGDWFF.

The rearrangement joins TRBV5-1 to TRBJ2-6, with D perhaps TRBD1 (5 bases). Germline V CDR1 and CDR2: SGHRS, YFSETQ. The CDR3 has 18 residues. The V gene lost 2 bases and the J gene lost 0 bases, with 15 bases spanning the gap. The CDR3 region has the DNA TGCGCCAGCAGCTTTTTTCAAACAGGCCCCTCTGGGGCCAACGTCCTGACTTTC. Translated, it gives CASSFFQTGPSGANVLTF.

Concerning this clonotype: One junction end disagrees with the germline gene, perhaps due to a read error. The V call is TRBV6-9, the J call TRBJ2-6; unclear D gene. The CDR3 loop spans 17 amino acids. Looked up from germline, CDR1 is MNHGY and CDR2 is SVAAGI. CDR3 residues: CARSYGPLSRGANVLTF. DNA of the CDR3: TGCGCCAGAAGTTATGGGCCCCTAAGCAGAGGGGCCAACGTCCTGACTTTC.

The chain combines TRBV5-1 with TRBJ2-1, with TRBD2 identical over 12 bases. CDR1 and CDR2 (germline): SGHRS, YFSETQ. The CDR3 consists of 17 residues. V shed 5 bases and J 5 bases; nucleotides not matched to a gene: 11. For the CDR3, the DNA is TGCGCCAGCAGTCCAGTTACTAGCGGGAGGTCGGACAATGAGCAGTTCTTC. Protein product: CASSPVTSGRSDNEQFF.

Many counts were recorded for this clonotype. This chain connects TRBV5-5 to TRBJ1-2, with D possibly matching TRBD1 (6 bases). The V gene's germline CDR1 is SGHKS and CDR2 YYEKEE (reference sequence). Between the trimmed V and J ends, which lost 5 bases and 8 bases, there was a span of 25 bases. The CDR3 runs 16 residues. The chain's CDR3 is CASRLKQGALNSGYTF. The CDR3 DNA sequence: TGTGCCAGCAGACTTAAACAGGGCGCCCTCAATTCAGGCTACACCTTC. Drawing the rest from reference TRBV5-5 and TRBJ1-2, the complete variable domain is DAGVTQSPTHLIKTRGQQVTLRCSPISGHKSVSWYQQVLGQGPQFIFQYYEKEERGRGNFPDRFSARQFPNYSSELNVNALLLGDSALYLCASRLKQGALNSGYTFGSGTRLTVV.

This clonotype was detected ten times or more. CDR3 in amino acids: CASSWEGGTNEKLFF. DNA for the CDR3: TGTGCCAGCAGTTGGGAGGGAGGGACTAATGAAAAACTGTTTTTT. V gene TRBV12-3 or TRBV12-4 combines with J gene TRBJ1-4; D is unclear. The V end lost 4 bases, the J end lost 2 bases, and 11 bases lay between the germline ends. The CDR3 is made up of 15 amino acids.

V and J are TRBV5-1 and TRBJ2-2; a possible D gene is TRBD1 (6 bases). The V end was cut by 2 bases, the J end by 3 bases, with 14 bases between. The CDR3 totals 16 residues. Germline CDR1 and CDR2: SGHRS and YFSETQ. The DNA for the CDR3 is TGCGCCAGCAGCTTAGCAGGGGTATCGGACACCGGGGAGCTGTTTTTT. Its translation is CASSLAGVSDTGELFF. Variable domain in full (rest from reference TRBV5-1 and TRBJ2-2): KAGVTQTPRYLIKTRGQQVTLSCSPISGHRSVSWYQQTPGQGLQFLFEYFSETQRNKGNFPGRFSGRQFSNSRSEMNVSTLELGDSALYLCASSLAGVSDTGELFFGEGSRLTVL.

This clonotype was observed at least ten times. The CDR3 sequence: CASRLAGGGYEQFF. The CDR3 bases are TGTGCCAGCAGATTAGCGGGAGGGGGGTATGAGCAGTTCTTC. The chain is built from TRBV27 and TRBJ2-1, with 11 bases matching TRBD2. The germline CDR1 and CDR2 sequences are MNHEY and SMNVEV (reference sequence). The CDR3 contains 14 residues. After removal of 6 bases from V and 8 bases from J, the junction contained 6 bases not matched to a gene.

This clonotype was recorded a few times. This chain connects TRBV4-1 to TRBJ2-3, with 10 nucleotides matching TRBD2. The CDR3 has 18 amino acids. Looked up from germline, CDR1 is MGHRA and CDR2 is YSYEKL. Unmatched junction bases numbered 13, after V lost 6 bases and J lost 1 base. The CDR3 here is CASRLAGWMVGGTDTQYF. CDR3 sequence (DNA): TGCGCCAGCAGACTAGCGGGATGGATGGTTGGCGGCACAGATACGCAGTATTTT.